This TCR beta chain was recovered during a study of patients and donors after allogeneic stem cell transplantation (TCRdb year 2020). Receptors were amplified or captured by RT-PCR. The sequencing machine was a NextSeq 550. TCRdb itself trimmed the public reads at Q25 with fastp, ran MiXCR and retained productive beta chains. Rows matching on CDR3 protein sequence are summarized as one entry with the most common DNA and genes. Here the sample has approximately 150,000 distinct CDR3 sequences; about a quarter occur a single time. The ten largest make up roughly a quarter of the sample. Remarks on this clonotype: What antigen it recognizes has not been identified. Base qualities are not recorded, but no much larger clone differs from it by a single base.

The germline V gene (reference sequence) gives CDR1 as SEHNR and CDR2 as FQNEAQ. Taken from cysteine to phenylalanine, the CDR3 has 14 residues. The kept DNA is CDR3 alone, 42 bases in frame from the first base. V is clipped by 3 bases and J by 7 bases, and the sequence between their germline boundaries is 12 bases long. The sequencing input was blood, either unsorted or a sorted T cell fraction (not recorded which). This receptor chain uses TRBV7-9 and TRBJ1-4; perhaps TRBD1 is the D gene, with 6 bases matching. The sequence was collected from a human donor who was either an allogeneic HSCT recipient or a stem cell or donor lymphocyte infusion donor (not recorded which). It is not recorded whose cells these are; they may come from a transplant donor. DNA sequence: TGTGCCAGCAGCTTGGGGGGGCATGTTGAAAAACTGTTTTTT. Its amino acids are CASSLGGHVEKLFF.